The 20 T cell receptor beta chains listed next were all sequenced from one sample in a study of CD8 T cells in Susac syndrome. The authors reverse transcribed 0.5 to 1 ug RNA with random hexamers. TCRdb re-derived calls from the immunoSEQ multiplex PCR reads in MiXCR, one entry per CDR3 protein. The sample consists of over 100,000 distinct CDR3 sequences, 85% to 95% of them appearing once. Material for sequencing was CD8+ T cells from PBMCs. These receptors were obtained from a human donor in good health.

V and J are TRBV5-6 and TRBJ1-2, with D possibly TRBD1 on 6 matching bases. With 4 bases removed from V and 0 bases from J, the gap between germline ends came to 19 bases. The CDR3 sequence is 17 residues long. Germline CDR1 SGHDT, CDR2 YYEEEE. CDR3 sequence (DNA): TGTGCCAGCAGCCCCCAGTTCGACAGGAGTACTAACTATGGCTACACCTTC. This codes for CASSPQFDRSTNYGYTF. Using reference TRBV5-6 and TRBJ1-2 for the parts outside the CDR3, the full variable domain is DAGVTQSPTHLIKTRGQQVTLRCSPKSGHDTVSWYQQALGQGPQFIFQYYEEEERQRGNFPDRFSGHQFPNYSSELNVNALLLGDSALYLCASSPQFDRSTNYGYTFGSGTRLTVV.

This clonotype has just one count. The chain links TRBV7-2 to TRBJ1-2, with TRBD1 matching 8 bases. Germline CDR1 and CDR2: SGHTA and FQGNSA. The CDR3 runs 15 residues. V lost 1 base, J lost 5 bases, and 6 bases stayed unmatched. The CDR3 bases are TGTGCCAGCAGCTTAGGCGGGACAGGCGGTTATGGCTACACCTTC. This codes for CASSLGGTGGYGYTF. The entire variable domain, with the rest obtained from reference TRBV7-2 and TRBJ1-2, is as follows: GAGVSQSPSNKVTEKGKDVELRCDPISGHTALYWYRQSLGQGLEFLIYFQGNSAPDKSGLPSDRFSAERTGGSVSTLTIQRTQQEDSAVYLCASSLGGTGGYGYTFGSGTRLTVV.

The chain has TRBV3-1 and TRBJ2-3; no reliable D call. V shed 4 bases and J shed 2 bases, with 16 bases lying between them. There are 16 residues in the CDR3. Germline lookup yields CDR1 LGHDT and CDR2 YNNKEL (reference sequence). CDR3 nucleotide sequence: TGTGCCAGCAGCCTCGATACGGCCCCACACACAGATACGCAGTATTTT. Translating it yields CASSLDTAPHTDTQYF.

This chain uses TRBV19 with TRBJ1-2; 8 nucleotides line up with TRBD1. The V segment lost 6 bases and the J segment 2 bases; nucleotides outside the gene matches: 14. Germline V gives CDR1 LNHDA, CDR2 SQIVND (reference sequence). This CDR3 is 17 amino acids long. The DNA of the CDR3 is TGTGCCAGTAGCCCCCGGACAGGGACGTTTATGAACTATGGCTACACCTTC. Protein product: CASSPRTGTFMNYGYTF.

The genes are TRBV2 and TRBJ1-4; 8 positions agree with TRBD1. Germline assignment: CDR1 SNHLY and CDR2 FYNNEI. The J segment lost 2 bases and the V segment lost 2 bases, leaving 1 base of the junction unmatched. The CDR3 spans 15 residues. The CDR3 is CASSEQGATNEKLFF. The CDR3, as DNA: TGTGCCAGCAGTGAACAGGGGGCGACTAATGAAAAACTGTTTTTT.

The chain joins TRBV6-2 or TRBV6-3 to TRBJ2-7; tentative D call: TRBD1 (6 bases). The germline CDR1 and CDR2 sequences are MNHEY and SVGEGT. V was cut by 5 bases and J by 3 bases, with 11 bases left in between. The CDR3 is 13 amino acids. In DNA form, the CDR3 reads TGTGCCAGCAGTCCGGGACATTTCTACGAGCAGTACTTC. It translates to CASSPGHFYEQYF.

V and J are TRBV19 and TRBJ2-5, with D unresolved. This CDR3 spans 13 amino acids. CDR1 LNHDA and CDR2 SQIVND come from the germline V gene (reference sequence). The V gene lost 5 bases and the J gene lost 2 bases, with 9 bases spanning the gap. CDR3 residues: CASSPQTQETQYF. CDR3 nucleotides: TGTGCCAGTAGTCCTCAGACTCAAGAGACCCAGTACTTC. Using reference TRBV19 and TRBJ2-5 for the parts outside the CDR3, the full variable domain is DGGITQSPKYLFRKEGQNVTLSCEQNLNHDAMYWYRQDPGQGLRLIYYSQIVNDFQKGDIAEGYSVSREKKESFPLTVTSAQKNPTAFYLCASSPQTQETQYFGPGTRLLVL.

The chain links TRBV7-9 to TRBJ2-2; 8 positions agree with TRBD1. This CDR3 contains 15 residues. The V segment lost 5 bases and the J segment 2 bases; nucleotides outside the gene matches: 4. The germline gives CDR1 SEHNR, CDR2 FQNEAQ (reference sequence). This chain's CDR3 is CASSHGQGNTGELFF. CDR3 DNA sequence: TGTGCCAGCAGCCACGGACAGGGAAACACCGGGGAGCTGTTTTTT.

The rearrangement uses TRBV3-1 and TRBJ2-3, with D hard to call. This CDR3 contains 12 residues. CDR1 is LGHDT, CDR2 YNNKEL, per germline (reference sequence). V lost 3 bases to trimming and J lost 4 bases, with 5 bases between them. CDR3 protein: CASSQWADTQYF. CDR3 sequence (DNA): TGTGCCAGCAGCCAGTGGGCAGATACGCAGTATTTT.

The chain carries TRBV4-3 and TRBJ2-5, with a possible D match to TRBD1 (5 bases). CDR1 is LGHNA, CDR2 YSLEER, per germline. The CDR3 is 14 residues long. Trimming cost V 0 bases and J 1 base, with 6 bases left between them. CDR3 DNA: TGCGCCAGCAGCCAAGATGGGGCCCAAGAGACCCAGTACTTC. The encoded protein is CASSQDGAQETQYF.

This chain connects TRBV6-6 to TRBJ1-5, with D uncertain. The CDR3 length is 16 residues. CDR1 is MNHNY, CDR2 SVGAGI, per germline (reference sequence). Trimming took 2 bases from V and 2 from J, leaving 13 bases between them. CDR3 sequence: CASSYPSQSGNQPQHF. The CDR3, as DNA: TGTGCCAGCAGTTACCCCAGCCAGTCAGGCAATCAGCCCCAGCATTTT.

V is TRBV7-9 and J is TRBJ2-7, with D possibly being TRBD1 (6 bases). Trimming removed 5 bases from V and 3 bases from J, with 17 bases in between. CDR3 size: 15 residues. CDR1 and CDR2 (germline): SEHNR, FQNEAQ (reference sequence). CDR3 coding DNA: TGTGCCAGCAGCCAGGGTGGGGGCGAGGGCTACGAGCAGTACTTC. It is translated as CASSQGGGEGYEQYF.

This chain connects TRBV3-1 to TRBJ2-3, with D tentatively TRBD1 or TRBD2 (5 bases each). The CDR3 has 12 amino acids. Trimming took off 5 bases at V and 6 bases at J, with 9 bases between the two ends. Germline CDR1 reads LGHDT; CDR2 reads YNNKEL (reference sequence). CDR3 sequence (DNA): TGTGCCAGCAGCGGGGGTATGGATACGCAGTATTTT. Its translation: CASSGGMDTQYF.

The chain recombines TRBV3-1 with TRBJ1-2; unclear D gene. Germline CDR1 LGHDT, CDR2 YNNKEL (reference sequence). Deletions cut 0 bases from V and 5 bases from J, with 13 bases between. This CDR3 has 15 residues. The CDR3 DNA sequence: TGTGCCAGCAGCCAAGATTCCACAGTGGGATATGGCTACACCTTC. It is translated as CASSQDSTVGYGYTF.

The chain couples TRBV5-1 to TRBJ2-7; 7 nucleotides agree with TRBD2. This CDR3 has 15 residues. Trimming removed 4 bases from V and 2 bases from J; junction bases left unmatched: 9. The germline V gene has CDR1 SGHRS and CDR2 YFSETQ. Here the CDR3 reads CASSQRAGAPYEQYF. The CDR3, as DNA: TGCGCCAGCAGCCAAAGGGCGGGAGCGCCCTACGAGCAGTACTTC.

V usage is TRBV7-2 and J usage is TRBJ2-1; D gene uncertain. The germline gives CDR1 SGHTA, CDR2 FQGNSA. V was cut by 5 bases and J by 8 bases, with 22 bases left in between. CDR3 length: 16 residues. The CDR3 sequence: CASSPRPPGRKDEQFF. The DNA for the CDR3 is TGTGCCAGCAGCCCGCGTCCCCCCGGCCGTAAGGATGAGCAGTTCTTC.

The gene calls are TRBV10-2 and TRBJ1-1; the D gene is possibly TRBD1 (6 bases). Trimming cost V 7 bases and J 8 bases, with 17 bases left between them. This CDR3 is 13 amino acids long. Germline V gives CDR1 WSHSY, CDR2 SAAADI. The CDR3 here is CASKQGSSSEAFF. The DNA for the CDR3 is TGCGCCAGCAAGCAGGGGTCCTCTTCGGAAGCTTTCTTT.

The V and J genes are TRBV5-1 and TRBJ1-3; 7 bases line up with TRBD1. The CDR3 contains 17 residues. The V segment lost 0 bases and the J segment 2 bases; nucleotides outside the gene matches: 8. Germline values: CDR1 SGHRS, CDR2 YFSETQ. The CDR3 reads CASSLGVATGTGNTIYF. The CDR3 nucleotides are TGCGCCAGCAGCTTGGGGGTTGCGACAGGGACTGGAAACACCATATATTTT.

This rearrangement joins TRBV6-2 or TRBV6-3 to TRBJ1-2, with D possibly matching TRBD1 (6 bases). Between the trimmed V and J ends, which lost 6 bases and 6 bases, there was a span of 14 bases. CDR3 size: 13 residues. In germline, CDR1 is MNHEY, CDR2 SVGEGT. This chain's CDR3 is CASRAGGGDGYTF. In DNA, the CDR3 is TGTGCCAGCAGGGCGGGGGGCGGAGATGGCTACACCTTC.

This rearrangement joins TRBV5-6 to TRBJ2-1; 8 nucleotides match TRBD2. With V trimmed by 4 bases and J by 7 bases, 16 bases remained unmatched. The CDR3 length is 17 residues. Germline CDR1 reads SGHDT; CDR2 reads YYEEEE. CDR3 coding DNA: TGTGCCAGCAGCCGCCCAAGTATGAGCGGGGGTGGGAATGAGCAGTTCTTC. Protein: CASSRPSMSGGGNEQFF.